This passage covers 16 T cell receptor beta chains from one sample sequenced in a study of beta chain features in type 1 diabetes. Study observations and caveats: The study found moderately but significantly shorter TCRB CDR3s in all four CD4+ subsets of Type 1 diabetes patients.

Reverse transcribing all isolated RNA meant expressed TCRB transcripts were sequenced. Sequencing was performed with immunoSEQ multiplex PCR; in TCRdb, only in-frame clones are kept and a portion is missing. The sample has approximately 260,000 clones, around 21% seen once. Antigens for these TCRs are unknown. The material sequenced was naive CD4+ T cells from blood. These TCRs come from a woman in her forties with type 1 diabetes.

This chain connects TRBV7-9 to TRBJ1-1; D remains ambiguous. The germline V and J ends were trimmed by 3 bases and 0 bases, with 8 bases remaining between them. The germline CDR1 and CDR2 sequences are SEHNR and FQNEAQ (reference sequence). This CDR3 is built from 14 residues. The CDR3 here is CASSLGSLNTEAFF. The CDR3 DNA reads as TGTGCCAGCAGCTTGGGCAGCCTGAACACTGAAGCTTTCTTT.

This clone was seen more than once but under ten times. One end of the junction does not line up with germline, which may come from a read error. J is TRBJ2-1 and V is TRBV5-1, with D tentatively TRBD2 (6 bases). CDR3 size: 16 residues. Germline V gene lookup returns CDR1 SGHRS and CDR2 YFSETQ. CDR3 sequence reads: CASSMGGGQSSNEQFF. The CDR3 region has the DNA TGCGCCAGCAGCATGGGAGGAGGGCAGTCCTCCAATGAGCAGTTCTTC.

A note on this clone: This specimen includes other DNA sequences encoding the same CDR3. This chain uses TRBV29-1 with TRBJ2-3; maybe TRBD2 (6 bases). The V end was cut by 3 bases, the J end by 1 base, with 11 bases between. Germline V CDR1 and CDR2: SQVTM, ANQGSEA. CDR3 size: 14 residues. CDR3 in DNA: TGCAGCGTTGACGGGCGGGAAGGCACAGATACGCAGTATTTT. The encoded protein is CSVDGREGTDTQYF.

As concerns this clone: The sample holds other DNA sequences that translate to the same CDR3. The rearrangement uses TRBV30 and TRBJ1-4; no definite D call. The CDR3 is 12 residues long. V dropped 0 bases and J dropped 5 bases, with 4 bases sitting between them. Germline V gives CDR1 GTSNPN, CDR2 SVGIG (reference sequence). DNA for the CDR3: TGTGCCTGGAGTGTACAGAATGAAAAACTGTTTTTT. Its protein product is CAWSVQNEKLFF.

The genes are TRBV29-1 and TRBJ2-5, with D possibly TRBD1 on 6 matching bases. The CDR3 runs 16 residues. CDR1 is SQVTM and CDR2 is ANQGSEA in the germline V gene. The V and J ends lost 4 bases and 4 bases respectively, with 22 bases between them. As DNA, the CDR3 is TGCAGCGTTGCCCCACAGGGTACACACTCGGGAGAGACCCAGTACTTC. Its translation: CSVAPQGTHSGETQYF. Filled out from reference TRBV29-1 and TRBJ2-5, the complete variable domain reads SAVISQKPSRDICQRGTSLTIQCQVDSQVTMMFWYRQQPGQSLTLIATANQGSEATYESGFVIDKFPISRPNLTFSTLTVSNMSPEDSSIYLCSVAPQGTHSGETQYFGPGTRLLVL.

The genes are TRBV9 and TRBJ2-7, with a possible D match to TRBD2 (5 bases). Germline V gene data show CDR1 as SGDLS and CDR2 as YYNGEE. The V end was cut by 0 bases, the J end by 6 bases, with 10 bases between. This CDR3 contains 13 residues. The CDR3 sequence: CASSVAGETEQYF. CDR3 in DNA: TGTGCCAGCAGCGTAGCTGGGGAGACCGAGCAGTACTTC.

This clone was seen more than once but under ten times. The chain couples TRBV5-6 to TRBJ2-4; 10 nucleotides align to TRBD2. This CDR3 spans 14 amino acids. Per the germline V gene, CDR1 is SGHDT and CDR2 is YYEEEE. With V trimmed by 5 bases and J by 9 bases, 8 bases remained unmatched. In nucleotides, the CDR3 is TGTGCCAGCAGGAGCCTAGCGGGAGCGGGCATTCAGTACTTC. It codes for CASRSLAGAGIQYF. Full variable domain (outside the CDR3, taken from reference TRBV5-6 and TRBJ2-4): DAGVTQSPTHLIKTRGQQVTLRCSPKSGHDTVSWYQQALGQGPQFIFQYYEEEERQRGNFPDRFSGHQFPNYSSELNVNALLLGDSALYLCASRSLAGAGIQYFGAGTRLSVL.

CDR3 amino acids: CASSEGDYRNEQFF. CDR3 DNA: TGTGCCAGCAGCGAGGGGGACTATCGGAATGAGCAGTTCTTC. The V and J genes are TRBV9 and TRBJ2-1; the D gene is possibly TRBD2 (7 bases). This CDR3 comprises 14 residues. The germline gives CDR1 SGDLS, CDR2 YYNGEE. Trimming left V 3 bases short and J 7 bases short, with 14 bases between.

The table lists this clone with a few counts. The V gene is TRBV5-1, the J gene TRBJ2-7; D is unclear. CDR3 length: 13 amino acids. V was trimmed by 2 bases and J by 2 bases, leaving 8 bases between them. The germline gives CDR1 SGHRS, CDR2 YFSETQ. CDR3 bases: TGCGCCAGCAGCTTCGACGGAGCCTACGAGCAGTACTTC. As protein: CASSFDGAYEQYF.

This clone was detected only a few times. V and J are TRBV6-6 and TRBJ2-7, with a possible D match to TRBD2 (5 bases). CDR1 and CDR2 from the germline V gene are MNHNY and SVGAGI (reference sequence). The CDR3 extends over 15 amino acids. Between the trimmed V and J ends, which lost 4 bases and 2 bases, there was a span of 15 bases. The CDR3 here is CASSSFGLEAYEQYF. Written as DNA, the CDR3 is TGTGCCAGCAGTTCCTTTGGACTGGAAGCCTACGAGCAGTACTTC.

V is TRBV29-1 and J is TRBJ2-5; D is possibly TRBD2 (5 bases). The germline V gene has CDR1 SQVTM and CDR2 ANQGSEA. Trimming pared 0 bases from V and 1 base from J, leaving 12 bases between. This CDR3 comprises 15 residues. The CDR3 reads CSVEDEVSGQETQYF. CDR3 DNA: TGCAGCGTTGAAGATGAAGTGAGCGGCCAAGAGACCCAGTACTTC.

This clone was detected a few times. The chain is built from TRBV5-1 and TRBJ2-7, with D unclear. V gave up 7 bases and J gave up 3 bases, with 17 bases separating them. The CDR3 is 14 residues long. Germline CDR1 SGHRS, CDR2 YFSETQ. CDR3 bases: TGCGCCAGCGCCCGAGGCTCCGAGGTCTACGAGCAGTACTTC. Amino acid sequence: CASARGSEVYEQYF. Full variable domain (remainder filled in from reference TRBV5-1 and TRBJ2-7): KAGVTQTPRYLIKTRGQQVTLSCSPISGHRSVSWYQQTPGQGLQFLFEYFSETQRNKGNFPGRFSGRQFSNSRSEMNVSTLELGDSALYLCASARGSEVYEQYFGPGTRLTVT.

CDR3 in amino acids: CASSLLRDGANYGYTF. CDR3 nucleotides: TGTGCCAGCAGTTTATTGCGGGACGGCGCTAACTATGGCTACACCTTC. The chain links TRBV27 to TRBJ1-2; the D gene is possibly TRBD1 (5 bases). The CDR3 totals 16 residues. V dropped 1 base and J dropped 0 bases, with 12 bases sitting between them. Germline V lookup: CDR1 MNHEY, CDR2 SMNVEV (reference sequence).

Only a few counts were recorded for this clone. This chain uses TRBV27 with TRBJ2-3, with TRBD1 as a possible D gene (6 bases). The CDR3 has 13 residues. Per the germline V gene, CDR1 is MNHEY and CDR2 is SMNVEV (reference sequence). The V end lost 6 bases, the J end lost 3 bases, and 10 bases lay between the germline ends. CDR3 residues: CASRPQGTDTQYF. The CDR3 coding sequence is TGTGCCAGCAGACCTCAGGGGACAGATACGCAGTATTTT.

This clone has just a few counts. The chain recombines TRBV25-1 with TRBJ1-4; D not certain. Trimming took off 5 bases at V and 13 bases at J, with 17 bases between the two ends. The length of the CDR3 is 13 residues. The germline gives CDR1 MGHDK, CDR2 SYGVNS. The CDR3 DNA sequence: TGTGCCAGCAGTTTATCAGGTCTGGAGGGACTGTTTTTT. This gives the protein CASSLSGLEGLFF.

Only a few counts were recorded for this clone. In the same sample, other DNA sequences code for this CDR3. This rearrangement joins TRBV29-1 to TRBJ2-3; D might be TRBD1 (6 bases). CDR3 length: 13 residues. Germline V gene data show CDR1 as SQVTM and CDR2 as ANQGSEA. V lost 3 bases and J lost 1, with 8 bases in between. The CDR3 is CSVDAGGTDTQYF. DNA for the CDR3: TGCAGCGTTGACGCAGGGGGCACAGATACGCAGTATTTT.